A selection of T cell receptor beta chains follows, all from one sample in a study of blood T cell repertoires in COVID-19. The table came from immunoSEQ multiplex PCR; TCRdb's copy has only in-frame clones and leaves some out. The table has 200,000 to 300,000 clones, roughly 85% seen once. The sample taken for sequencing was PBMCs or T cells enriched from blood (not recorded which). The receptors derive from a woman in her thirties or forties who had been exposed to COVID-19. The CDR3 runs from the conserved cysteine through the conserved F or W. A D gene is named only where the DNA matches it firmly. Size tells how often a clone was seen (once, few, many) or the class of an expanded clone, and some rows leave it out.

CASSQPTGANSPLHF TRBV3-1/TRBV3-2 TRBD1 - TRBJ1-6
CASSPRGAEEAFF TRBV7-9 - - TRBJ1-1
CASSLVGVGTLGSGSPLHF TRBV5-1 - - TRBJ1-6
CAISAQGTDNEQFF TRBV10-3 - - TRBJ2-1
CASSPSIGTAYGYTF TRBV18 TRBD1 - TRBJ1-2
CASSSHATKNIQYF TRBV6-5 - once TRBJ2-4
CASSAGRGLSNEKLFF TRBV6-1 - few TRBJ1-4
CARSLAARQGEGSTNEKLFF TRBV5-3 TRBD1 once TRBJ1-4
CAISTPGQQETQYF TRBV10-3 TRBD1 - TRBJ2-5
CASSINSLQEAFF TRBV11-1 - - TRBJ1-1
CASSVAPGAYEQYF TRBV9 - - TRBJ2-7
CASSPGGTQYF TRBV3-1/TRBV3-2 - - TRBJ2-3
CASSLAGGTYSYNEQFF TRBV5-1 TRBD2 - TRBJ2-1
CASRQGEVSPLHF TRBV12-3/TRBV12-4 TRBD1 - TRBJ1-6
CASSDTDRDANYGYTF TRBV7-9 TRBD1 few TRBJ1-2
CSASREGTGELFF TRBV20-1 - - TRBJ2-2
CASGYSSNQPQHF TRBV12-5 - - TRBJ1-5
CASSYLGGDGYTF TRBV6-5 - once TRBJ1-2
CASSRGRTEAFF TRBV14 - - TRBJ1-1
CASSVTSAGPYSPLHF TRBV9 - - TRBJ1-6
CASSLALAQNEKLFF TRBV11-2 - - TRBJ1-4
CASSFYTAGGQETQYF TRBV3-1/TRBV3-2 TRBD2 - TRBJ2-5
CSVDDGRGYGYTF TRBV29-1 - - TRBJ1-2
CASSLQGPYGYTF TRBV7-9 - - TRBJ1-2
CASSKGSYPGNTIYF TRBV11-3 - - TRBJ1-3
CASRYQGALTEAFF TRBV6-5 TRBD1 - TRBJ1-1
CASSLRGGYGTEAFF TRBV11-2 - - TRBJ1-1
CASSLPLGGMNTEAFF TRBV7-9 - - TRBJ1-1
CASRRDRAAFF TRBV6-5 TRBD1 - TRBJ1-1
CASSYLGRVDNEQFF TRBV6-2/TRBV6-3 - - TRBJ2-1
CASSLGTGRYNSPLHF TRBV7-3 - - TRBJ1-6
CASSLGGWTEAFF TRBV7-2 - - TRBJ1-1
CASSLETINNEQFF TRBV7-3 - - TRBJ2-1
CASSSTSGGNEQFF TRBV5-1 TRBD2 - TRBJ2-1
CASSRQDSYNEQFF TRBV19 - - TRBJ2-1
CASSYTPEGSGNTIYF TRBV6-2/TRBV6-3 - - TRBJ1-3
CASSPPRDRSVNTQYF TRBV13 TRBD1 few TRBJ2-3
CASSPSSQIDRVGYGYTF TRBV18 TRBD1 - TRBJ1-2
CASSTGFNQPQHF TRBV19 - - TRBJ1-5
CASSLEPDNEDTQYF TRBV5-1 - - TRBJ2-3